The 19 T cell receptor beta chains below come from one sample, sequenced in a study of T cells in tuberculosis. Clones were read by immunoSEQ multiplex PCR, and TCRdb kept only the in-frame ones, dropping some. The repertoire holds over 40,000 clones, with approximately 95% as singletons. The sequencing sample was made of PBMCs. The receptors here all came from a donor aged 10-35 years with latent tuberculosis or without tuberculosis infection.

The CDR3 here is CASSPNLAGGTDTQYF. In DNA form, the CDR3 reads TGTGCCAGCAGTCCTAACCTAGCGGGGGGGACAGATACGCAGTATTTT. V is TRBV27 and J is TRBJ2-3, with 12 positions matching TRBD2. The CDR3 has 16 amino acids. Germline CDR1 and CDR2: MNHEY and SMNVEV (reference sequence). The trim removed 5 bases at V and 3 bases at J, leaving 6 bases unmatched.

The DNA for the CDR3 is TGCAGCGTTGAGCAACGATCAGGGGGCCCTGGGTTTGGGGCCAACGTCCTGACTTTC. This sequence encodes CSVEQRSGGPGFGANVLTF. The J gene is TRBJ2-6, the V gene TRBV29-1, with 8 bases that match TRBD1. The trim removed 3 bases at V and 3 bases at J, leaving 16 bases unmatched. The CDR3 is 19 amino acids. Per the germline V gene, CDR1 is SQVTM and CDR2 is ANQGSEA.

This chain links TRBV9 with TRBJ2-7, with 12 nucleotides matching TRBD2. Unmatched junction bases numbered 4, after V lost 0 bases and J lost 0 bases. CDR3 length equals 17 residues. CDR1 is SGDLS and CDR2 is YYNGEE in the germline V gene. The CDR3, as DNA: TGTGCCAGCAGCGTAGGACTAGCGGGGGCCCGCTCCTACGAGCAGTACTTC. Protein sequence: CASSVGLAGARSYEQYF. The variable domain in full, completed from reference TRBV9 and TRBJ2-7, reads DSGVTQTPKHLITATGQRVTLRCSPRSGDLSVYWYQQSLDQGLQFLIQYYNGEERAKGNILERFSAQQFPDLHSELNLSSLELGDSALYFCASSVGLAGARSYEQYFGPGTRLTVT.

The chain is built from TRBV28 and TRBJ2-3; 8 bases are shared with TRBD1. V trimming: 8 bases; J trimming: 1 base; junction bases outside the gene matches: 8. The germline gives CDR1 MDHEN, CDR2 SYDVKM. The CDR3 covers 15 residues. The CDR3 sequence: CASGTPGQGTDTQYF. The CDR3 nucleotides read TGTGCCAGCGGGACACCGGGACAGGGCACAGATACGCAGTATTTT.

The gene calls are TRBV5-1 and TRBJ1-2; 10 bases line up with TRBD1. V lost 3 bases, J lost 0 bases, and 5 bases stayed unmatched. Germline V lookup: CDR1 SGHRS, CDR2 YFSETQ. The CDR3 totals 16 residues. CDR3 in amino acids: CASSSGQGTSNYGYTF. CDR3 bases: TGCGCCAGCAGCTCGGGACAGGGGACATCTAACTATGGCTACACCTTC.

The chain carries TRBV30 and TRBJ1-2, with TRBD1 matching 9 bases. This CDR3 is 16 amino acids long. Trimming removed 3 bases from V and 5 bases from J; junction bases left unmatched: 13. Per the germline V gene, CDR1 is GTSNPN and CDR2 is SVGIG (reference sequence). CDR3 DNA: TGTGCCTGGAGCGGACAGGGGATCGGGGTAGGGTATGGCTACACCTTC. Translated, it gives CAWSGQGIGVGYGYTF.

V gene TRBV6-1 combines with J gene TRBJ1-5; 7 nucleotides align to TRBD1. Looked up from germline, CDR1 is MNHNS and CDR2 is SASEGT. After removal of 1 base from V and 6 bases from J, the junction contained 6 bases not matched to a gene. CDR3 length equals 15 residues. This CDR3 reads CASSEEAGGGQPQHF. As DNA, the CDR3 is TGTGCCAGCAGTGAAGAGGCAGGGGGTGGTCAGCCCCAGCATTTT.

The chain is built from TRBV6-6 and TRBJ1-1; D might be TRBD1 (5 bases). This CDR3 is 13 amino acids long. The V end lost 10 bases, the J end lost 1 base, and 13 bases lay between the germline ends. Germline V gives CDR1 MNHNY, CDR2 SVGAGI (reference sequence). CDR3 nucleotide sequence: TGTGCCACCCCGGGGGGTGGGAACACTGAAGCTTTCTTT. Protein product: CATPGGGNTEAFF.

The rearrangement links TRBV7-9 to TRBJ1-2, with D maybe TRBD1 (5 bases). V shed 5 bases and J shed 4 bases, with 14 bases lying between them. Germline V CDR1 and CDR2: SEHNR, FQNEAQ (reference sequence). This CDR3 is built from 14 residues. CDR3 in amino acids: CASSVGPQGYGYTF. DNA of the CDR3: TGTGCCAGCAGCGTCGGACCTCAGGGCTATGGCTACACCTTC.

The chain couples TRBV4-1 to TRBJ2-4; D is possibly TRBD2 (6 bases). V gave up 4 bases and J gave up 6 bases, with 13 bases separating them. Looked up from germline, CDR1 is MGHRA and CDR2 is YSYEKL. This CDR3 is 14 amino acids long. CDR3 residues: CASSPLGLRNIQYF. The CDR3 DNA reads as TGCGCCAGCAGCCCACTGGGACTGAGAAACATTCAGTACTTC.

J is TRBJ1-2 and V is TRBV29-1, with 8 bases fitting TRBD1. Per germline, CDR1 SQVTM and CDR2 ANQGSEA. The CDR3 is made up of 13 amino acids. Trimming cost V 4 bases and J 7 bases; bases outside gene matches: 8. The CDR3 nucleotides read TGCAGCGTTGCCACAGGGGGAGGGTCTGGCTACACCTTC. Its protein is CSVATGGGSGYTF. Full variable domain (remainder filled in from reference TRBV29-1 and TRBJ1-2): SAVISQKPSRDICQRGTSLTIQCQVDSQVTMMFWYRQQPGQSLTLIATANQGSEATYESGFVIDKFPISRPNLTFSTLTVSNMSPEDSSIYLCSVATGGGSGYTFGSGTRLTVV.

The V and J genes are TRBV5-4 and TRBJ2-1; D perhaps matches TRBD1 (5 bases). The CDR3 has 13 residues. With 4 bases removed from V and 1 base from J, the gap between germline ends came to 6 bases. Germline-derived CDR1 and CDR2 are SGHNT and YYREEE (reference sequence). The CDR3 region is CASSQGSYNEQFF. The CDR3 nucleotides are TGTGCCAGCAGCCAGGGTTCCTACAATGAGCAGTTCTTC.

This chain connects TRBV2 to TRBJ1-1; weak D call: TRBD1 (5 bases). CDR3 size: 14 residues. The germline V gene encodes CDR1 SNHLY and CDR2 FYNNEI. The germline V and J ends were trimmed by 6 bases and 1 base, with 12 bases remaining between them. This CDR3 reads CASRGLGSNTEAFF. The CDR3 nucleotides are TGTGCCAGCAGGGGACTGGGATCGAACACTGAAGCTTTCTTT.

The chain carries TRBV15 and TRBJ2-1; TRBD2 matches 9 bases. The germline CDR1 and CDR2 sequences are LNHNV and YYDKDF (reference sequence). The CDR3 spans 19 residues. Germline trimming cut 0 bases from V and 6 bases from J; bases unmatched to any gene: 15. The CDR3 spells CATSRDISAWRTSANEQFF. The DNA of the CDR3 is TGTGCCACCAGCAGAGATATTTCCGCGTGGAGGACTAGCGCCAATGAGCAGTTCTTC.

The V and J genes are TRBV14 and TRBJ2-3; TRBD2 matches 7 bases. The length of the CDR3 is 13 residues. The ends lost 6 bases at V and 6 bases at J; junction bases unmatched: 6. Germline CDR1 is SGHDN and CDR2 is FVKESK. The CDR3 reads CASSVGGTDTQYF. Here the CDR3 DNA reads TGTGCCAGCAGTGTCGGGGGGACGGATACGCAGTATTTT.

This chain uses TRBV7-8 with TRBJ2-7, with TRBD1 matching over 11 bases. J was trimmed by 4 bases and V by 5 bases; bases with no gene match: 7. Germline assignment: CDR1 SGHVS and CDR2 FQNEAQ. This CDR3 contains 15 residues. The CDR3 region has the DNA TGTGCCAGCAGCATGGGACAGGGGGAGTGGTACGAGCAGTACTTC. Its translation is CASSMGQGEWYEQYF.

The V and J genes are TRBV30 and TRBJ1-1, with D tentatively TRBD1 (6 bases). Germline V gene lookup returns CDR1 GTSNPN and CDR2 SVGIG (reference sequence). CDR3 length equals 13 residues. V lost 2 bases to trimming and J lost 4 bases, with 11 bases between them. The CDR3 reads CAWSPGAFTEAFF. CDR3 sequence (DNA): TGTGCCTGGAGTCCAGGGGCTTTCACTGAAGCTTTCTTT.

The chain combines TRBV21-1 with TRBJ1-1; the D segment call TRBD1 is taken from the table without a DNA check. TRBV21-1 is labeled a pseudogene. The CDR3 is made up of 17 amino acids. The CDR3 region has the DNA TGTGCCAGCAGCAAAGACTTCGGACAGGGTATGAACACTGAAGCTTTCTTT. Encoded protein: CASSKDFGQGMNTEAFF.

The rearrangement links TRBV18 to TRBJ1-5, with a possible D match to TRBD1 (5 bases). The CDR3 is made up of 14 amino acids. The germline CDR1 and CDR2 sequences are KGHSH and LQKENI. With 6 bases removed from V and 6 bases from J, the gap between germline ends came to 15 bases. CDR3 bases: TGTGCCAGCTCCCCGGACGGCGGGGCTCAGCCCCAGCATTTT. The encoded protein is CASSPDGGAQPQHF.